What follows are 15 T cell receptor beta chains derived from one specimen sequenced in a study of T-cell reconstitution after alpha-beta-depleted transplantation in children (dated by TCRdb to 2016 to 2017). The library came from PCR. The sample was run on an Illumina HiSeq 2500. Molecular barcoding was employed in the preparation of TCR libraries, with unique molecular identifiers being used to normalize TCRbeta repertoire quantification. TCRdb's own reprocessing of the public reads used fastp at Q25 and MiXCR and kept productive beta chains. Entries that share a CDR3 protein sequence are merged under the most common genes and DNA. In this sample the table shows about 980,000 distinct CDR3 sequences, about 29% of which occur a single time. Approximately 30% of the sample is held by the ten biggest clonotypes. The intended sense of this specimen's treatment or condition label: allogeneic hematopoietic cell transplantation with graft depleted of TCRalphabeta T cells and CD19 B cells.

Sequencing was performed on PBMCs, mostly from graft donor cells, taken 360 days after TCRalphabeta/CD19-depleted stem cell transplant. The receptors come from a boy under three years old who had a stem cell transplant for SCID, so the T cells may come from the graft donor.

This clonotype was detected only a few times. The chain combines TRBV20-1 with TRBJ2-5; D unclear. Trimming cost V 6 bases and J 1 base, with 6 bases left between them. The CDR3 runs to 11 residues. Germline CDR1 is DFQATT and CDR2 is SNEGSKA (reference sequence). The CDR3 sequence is CSATTQETQYF. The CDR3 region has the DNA TGCAGTGCGACAACCCAAGAGACCCAGTACTTC.

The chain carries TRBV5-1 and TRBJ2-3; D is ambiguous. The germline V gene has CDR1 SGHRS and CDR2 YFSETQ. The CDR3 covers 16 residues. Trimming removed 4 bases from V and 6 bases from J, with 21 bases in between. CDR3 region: CASSPPGRRSWDTQYF. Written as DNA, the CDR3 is TGCGCCAGCAGCCCTCCCGGACGGCGGTCTTGGGATACGCAGTATTTT.

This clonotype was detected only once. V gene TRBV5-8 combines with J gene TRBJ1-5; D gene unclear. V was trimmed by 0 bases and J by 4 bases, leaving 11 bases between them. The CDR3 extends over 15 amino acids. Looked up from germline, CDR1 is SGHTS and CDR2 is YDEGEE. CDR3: CASSLGEIRNQPQHF. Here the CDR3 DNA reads TGTGCCAGCAGCTTGGGGGAGATTAGAAATCAGCCCCAGCATTTT.

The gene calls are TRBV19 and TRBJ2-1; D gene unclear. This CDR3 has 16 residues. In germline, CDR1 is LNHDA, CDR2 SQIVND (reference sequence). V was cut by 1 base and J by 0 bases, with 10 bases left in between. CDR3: CASSIAGRASYNEQFF. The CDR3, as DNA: TGTGCCAGTAGTATAGCGGGCAGAGCCTCCTACAATGAGCAGTTCTTC.

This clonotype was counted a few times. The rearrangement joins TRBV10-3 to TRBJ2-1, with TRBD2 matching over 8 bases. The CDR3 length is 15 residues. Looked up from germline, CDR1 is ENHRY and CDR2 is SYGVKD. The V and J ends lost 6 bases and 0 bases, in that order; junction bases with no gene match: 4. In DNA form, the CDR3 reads TGTGCCATCAGCCTAGCGGGTAACTCCTACAATGAGCAGTTCTTC. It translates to CAISLAGNSYNEQFF.

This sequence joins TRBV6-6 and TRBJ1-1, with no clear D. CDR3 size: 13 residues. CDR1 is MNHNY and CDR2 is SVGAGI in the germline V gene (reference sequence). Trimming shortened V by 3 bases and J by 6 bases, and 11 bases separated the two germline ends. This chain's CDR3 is CASSYFQLAEAFF. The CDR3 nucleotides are TGTGCCAGCAGTTATTTTCAATTGGCTGAAGCTTTCTTT.

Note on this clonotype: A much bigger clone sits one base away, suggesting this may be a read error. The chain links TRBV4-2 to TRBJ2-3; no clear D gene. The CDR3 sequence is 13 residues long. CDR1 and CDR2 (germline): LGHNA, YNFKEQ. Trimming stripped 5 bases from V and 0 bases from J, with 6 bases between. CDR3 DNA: TGTGCCAGCAGCAAACCTAGCACAGATACGCAGTATTTT. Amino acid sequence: CASSKPSTDTQYF.

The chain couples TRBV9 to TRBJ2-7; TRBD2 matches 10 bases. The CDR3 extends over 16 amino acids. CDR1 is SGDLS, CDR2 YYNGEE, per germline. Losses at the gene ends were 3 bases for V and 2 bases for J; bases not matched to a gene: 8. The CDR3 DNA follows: TGTGCCAGCAGCGATCGAAGGACTAGCGGTACCTACGAGCAGTACTTC. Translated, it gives CASSDRRTSGTYEQYF.

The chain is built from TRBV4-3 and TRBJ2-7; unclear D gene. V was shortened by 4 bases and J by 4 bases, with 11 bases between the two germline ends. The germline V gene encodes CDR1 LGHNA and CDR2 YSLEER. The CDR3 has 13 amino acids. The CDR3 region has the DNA TGCGCCAGCAGCCGGGGTCTCGGGTACGAGCAGTACTTC. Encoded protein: CASSRGLGYEQYF.

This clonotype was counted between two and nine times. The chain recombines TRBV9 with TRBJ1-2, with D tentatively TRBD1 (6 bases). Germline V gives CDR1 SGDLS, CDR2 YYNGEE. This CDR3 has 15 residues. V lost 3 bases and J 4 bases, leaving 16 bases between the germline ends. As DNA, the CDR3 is TGTGCCAGCAGCGAAGTTGGGGGGGCGGGCTATGGCTACACCTTC. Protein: CASSEVGGAGYGYTF.

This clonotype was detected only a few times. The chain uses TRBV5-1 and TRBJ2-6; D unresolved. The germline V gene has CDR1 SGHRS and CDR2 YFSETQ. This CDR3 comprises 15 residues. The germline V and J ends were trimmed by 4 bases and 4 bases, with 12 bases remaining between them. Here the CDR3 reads CASSPNLSGANVLTF. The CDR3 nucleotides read TGCGCCAGCAGCCCAAACCTGAGCGGGGCCAACGTCCTGACTTTC.

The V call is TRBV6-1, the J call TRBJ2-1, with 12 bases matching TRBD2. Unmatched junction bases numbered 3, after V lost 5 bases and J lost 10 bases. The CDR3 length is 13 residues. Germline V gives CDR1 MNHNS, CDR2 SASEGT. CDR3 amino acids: CASSRGLAGEQFF. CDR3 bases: TGTGCCAGCAGTCGAGGACTAGCGGGGGAGCAGTTCTTC.

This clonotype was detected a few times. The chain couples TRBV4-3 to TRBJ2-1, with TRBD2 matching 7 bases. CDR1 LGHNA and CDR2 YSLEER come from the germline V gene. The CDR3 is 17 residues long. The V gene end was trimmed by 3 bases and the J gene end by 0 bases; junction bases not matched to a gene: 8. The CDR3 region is CASSQMGAGFSYNEQFF. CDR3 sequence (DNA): TGCGCCAGCAGCCAGATGGGAGCGGGATTCTCCTACAATGAGCAGTTCTTC.

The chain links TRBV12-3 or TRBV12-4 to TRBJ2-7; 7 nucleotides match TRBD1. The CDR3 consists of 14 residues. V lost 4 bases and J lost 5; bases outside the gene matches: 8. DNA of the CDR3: TGTGCCAGCAGTTCGCCCCCGGGGACAGACGAGCAGTACTTC. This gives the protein CASSSPPGTDEQYF.

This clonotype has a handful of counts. The CDR3 nucleotides read TGCAGTGCTAGCTACACCCAGGATTCACCCCTCCACTTT. Amino acids: CSASYTQDSPLHF. The rearrangement uses TRBV20-1 and TRBJ1-6; no clear D gene. The CDR3 contains 13 residues. Per the germline V gene, CDR1 is DFQATT and CDR2 is SNEGSKA (reference sequence). V was clipped by 3 bases and J by 8 bases, with 11 bases between them.